This T cell receptor beta chain was obtained from a study of blood T cell repertoires in COVID-19. Looking at the study overall: COVID-19 samples from acute and convalescent phases originated in the United States, Italy and Spain.

This clone has just one count. From germline, CDR1 is GTSNPN and CDR2 SVGIG (reference sequence). The V end was cut by 3 bases, the J end by 5 bases, with 22 bases between. This CDR3 has 16 residues. Sequencing was performed with immunoSEQ multiplex PCR; in TCRdb, only in-frame clones are kept and a portion is missing. The sample has about 130,000 clones, more than 70% seen once. This sequence joins TRBV30 and TRBJ1-1; maybe TRBD1 (6 bases). The sample taken for sequencing was peripheral blood. The TCR was taken from a woman between 25 and 40 years old who had recovered from COVID-19. The DNA of the CDR3 is TGTGCCTGGAGAAAGGGGGGGGGCGGAGGAGGGACTGAAGCTTTCTTT. It specifies CAWRKGGGGGGTEAFF.